A single sample gave rise to the 13 T cell receptor beta chains below, sequenced in a study of CD8 T cells in Susac syndrome. Reverse transcription of about 0.5 to 1 ug RNA used random hexamers. TCRdb re-analysed the immunoSEQ multiplex PCR reads in MiXCR, keeping a single row per CDR3 protein. This table has fewer than 95,000 distinct CDR3 sequences, approximately 96% appearing once. Sequencing input: CD8+ T cells from PBMCs. These receptors were collected from a human donor with Susac syndrome.

CDR3 DNA sequence: TGTGCCTGGAGCGATAAAGGGGCAGGGCGGTACGAGCAGTACTTC. It specifies CAWSDKGAGRYEQYF. The genes are TRBV30 and TRBJ2-7, with a possible D match to TRBD1 (5 bases). V gave up 3 bases and J gave up 4 bases, with 19 bases separating them. The CDR3 has 15 residues. The germline V gene encodes CDR1 GTSNPN and CDR2 SVGIG (reference sequence).

The chain uses TRBV9 and TRBJ2-7, with 7 bases aligning to TRBD1. Germline CDR1 is SGDLS and CDR2 is YYNGEE. V was pared by 0 bases and J by 5 bases, with 2 bases of the junction left unmatched. The CDR3 loop spans 13 amino acids. The CDR3 coding sequence is TGTGCCAGCAGCGTAGACAGGGGTAACGAGCAGTACTTC. Its protein product is CASSVDRGNEQYF.

The chain employs TRBV6-6 and TRBJ1-5; 7 nucleotides line up with TRBD1. V shed 2 bases, J shed 0 bases, and the junction held 1 base outside the gene matches. The CDR3 is made up of 15 amino acids. The germline CDR1 and CDR2 sequences are MNHNY and SVGAGI (reference sequence). CDR3 coding DNA: TGTGCCAGCAGTTACACAGGGGATAGCAATCAGCCCCAGCATTTT. Translating gives CASSYTGDSNQPQHF.

The chain uses TRBV23-1 and TRBJ1-5, with 9 bases that match TRBD1. TRBV23-1 is reported as an ORF; its role is uncertain. Trimming removed 0 bases from V and 2 bases from J; junction bases left unmatched: 11. This CDR3 has 19 residues. The CDR3 sequence: CASSQSLVRDRVCNQPQHF. The CDR3 DNA reads as TGCGCCAGCAGTCAATCCCTCGTTAGGGACAGGGTGTGCAATCAGCCCCAGCATTTT.

The DNA for the CDR3 is TGTGCCAGCAGTGAAGCGAGCGGGGGGGACCAAGAGACCCAGTACTTC. Protein sequence: CASSEASGGDQETQYF. V is TRBV2 and J is TRBJ2-5; the match to TRBD2 covers 10 bases. The germline V gene has CDR1 SNHLY and CDR2 FYNNEI. The trim removed 0 bases at V and 0 bases at J, leaving 1 base unmatched. CDR3 length equals 16 residues.

This chain connects TRBV20-1 to TRBJ2-5; TRBD1 matches at 8 bases. This CDR3 contains 13 residues. V trimming: 0 bases; J trimming: 5 bases; junction bases outside the gene matches: 2. Germline V CDR1 and CDR2: DFQATT, SNEGSKA (reference sequence). As DNA, the CDR3 is TGCAGTGCTAGAGATACAGGGGGGGAGACCCAGTACTTC. Its translation: CSARDTGGETQYF.

The chain employs TRBV29-1 and TRBJ1-2; maybe TRBD1 (5 bases). The CDR3 contains 12 residues. CDR1 and CDR2 (germline): SQVTM, ANQGSEA. Trimming took off 3 bases at V and 4 bases at J, with 9 bases between the two ends. The CDR3 DNA reads TGCAGCGTTGAGGGGGAAGCCTATGGCTACACCTTC. Translated: CSVEGEAYGYTF.

The chain links TRBV2 to TRBJ2-7; D ambiguous. The V gene's germline CDR1 is SNHLY and CDR2 FYNNEI. V lost 8 bases, J lost 3 bases, and 17 bases lay in between. The CDR3 spans 14 residues. CDR3 region: CASRRSGLNYEQYF. DNA for the CDR3: TGTGCCAGCCGACGTTCCGGATTAAACTACGAGCAGTACTTC.

The V gene is TRBV18, the J gene TRBJ2-7; D is undetermined. Germline V CDR1 and CDR2: KGHSH, LQKENI. The CDR3 contains 13 residues. Trimming took 1 base from V and 4 from J, leaving 8 bases between them. The CDR3 loop reads CASSPRLEYEQYF. In DNA form, the CDR3 reads TGTGCCAGCTCACCACGCCTGGAATACGAGCAGTACTTC.

The chain couples TRBV11-2 to TRBJ1-5; D ambiguous. This CDR3 comprises 14 residues. Trimming took off 2 bases at V and 5 bases at J, with 10 bases between the two ends. Looked up from germline, CDR1 is SGHAT and CDR2 is FQNNGV. The CDR3 loop is CASSLIGFDQPQHF. The CDR3 nucleotides read TGTGCCAGCAGCTTAATAGGGTTCGATCAGCCCCAGCATTTT.

The V call is TRBV29-1, the J call TRBJ1-1; D not resolved. The CDR3 is 12 amino acids. Germline V gene lookup returns CDR1 SQVTM and CDR2 ANQGSEA. Trimming shortened V by 1 base and J by 1 base, and 4 bases separated the two germline ends. Here the CDR3 reads CSVEGGNTEAFF. The CDR3 nucleotides read TGCAGCGTTGAAGGCGGGAACACTGAAGCTTTCTTT.

This clonotype was seen a handful of times. The chain uses TRBV30 and TRBJ1-1; no clear D. Germline loops: CDR1 GTSNPN, CDR2 SVGIG (reference sequence). V was cut by 2 bases and J by 5 bases, with 9 bases left in between. The CDR3 has 12 residues. The CDR3 region is CAWSLGGTEAFF. The CDR3 DNA reads as TGTGCCTGGAGTCTGGGCGGAACTGAAGCTTTCTTT.

The genes are TRBV2 and TRBJ1-5; no firm D call. V was shortened by 2 bases and J by 1 base, with 18 bases between the two germline ends. This CDR3 has 18 amino acids. Per germline, CDR1 SNHLY and CDR2 FYNNEI. CDR3 sequence (DNA): TGTGCCAGCAGTGAATCGCGGGTTCGGGATTCGAGCAATCAGCCCCAGCATTTT. This codes for CASSESRVRDSSNQPQHF.